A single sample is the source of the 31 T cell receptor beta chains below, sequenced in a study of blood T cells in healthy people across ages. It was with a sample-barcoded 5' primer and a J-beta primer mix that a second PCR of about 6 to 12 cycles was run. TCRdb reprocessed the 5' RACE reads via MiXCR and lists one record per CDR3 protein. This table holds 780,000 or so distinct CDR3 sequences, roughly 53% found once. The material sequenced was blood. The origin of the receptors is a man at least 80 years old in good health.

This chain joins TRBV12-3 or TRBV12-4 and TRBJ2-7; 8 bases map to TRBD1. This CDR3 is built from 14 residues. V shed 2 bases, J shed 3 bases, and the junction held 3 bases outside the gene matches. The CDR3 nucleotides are TGTGCCAGCAGTTTAACGACAGGGGACTACGAGCAGTACTTC. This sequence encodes CASSLTTGDYEQYF.

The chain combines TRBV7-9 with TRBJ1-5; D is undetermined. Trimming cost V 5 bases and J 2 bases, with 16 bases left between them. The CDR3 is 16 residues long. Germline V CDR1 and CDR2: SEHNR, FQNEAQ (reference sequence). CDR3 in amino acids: CASSGPGPVGNQPQHF. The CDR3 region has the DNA TGTGCCAGCAGCGGACCGGGCCCGGTCGGCAATCAGCCCCAGCATTTT.

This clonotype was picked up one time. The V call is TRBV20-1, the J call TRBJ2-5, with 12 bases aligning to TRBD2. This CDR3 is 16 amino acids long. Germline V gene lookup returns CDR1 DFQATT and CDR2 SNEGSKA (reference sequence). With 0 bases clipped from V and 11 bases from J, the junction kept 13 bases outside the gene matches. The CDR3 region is CSARDQAASGRAEQYF. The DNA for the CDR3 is TGCAGTGCTAGAGACCAGGCGGCTAGCGGGAGGGCTGAGCAGTACTTC.

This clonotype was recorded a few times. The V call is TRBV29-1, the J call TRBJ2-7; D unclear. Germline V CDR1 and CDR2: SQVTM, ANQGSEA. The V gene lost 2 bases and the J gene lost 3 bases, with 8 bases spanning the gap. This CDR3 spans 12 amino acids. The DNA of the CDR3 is TGCAGCGTTGAATTTCCTGACTACGAGCAGTACTTC. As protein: CSVEFPDYEQYF.

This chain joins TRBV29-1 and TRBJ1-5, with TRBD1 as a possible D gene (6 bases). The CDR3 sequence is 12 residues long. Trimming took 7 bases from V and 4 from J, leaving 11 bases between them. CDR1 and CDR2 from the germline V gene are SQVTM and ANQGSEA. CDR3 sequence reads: CSAGQSNQPQHF. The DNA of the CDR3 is TGCAGCGCAGGACAGTCAAATCAGCCCCAGCATTTT. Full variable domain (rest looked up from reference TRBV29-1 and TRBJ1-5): SAVISQKPSRDICQRGTSLTIQCQVDSQVTMMFWYRQQPGQSLTLIATANQGSEATYESGFVIDKFPISRPNLTFSTLTVSNMSPEDSSIYLCSAGQSNQPQHFGDGTRLSIL.

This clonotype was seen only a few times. The DNA for the CDR3 is TGTGCCAGCAGTCGCGGGGTCACCTACGAGCAGTACTTC. Translating gives CASSRGVTYEQYF. The genes are TRBV6-1 and TRBJ2-7; D perhaps matches TRBD2 (6 bases). Looked up from germline, CDR1 is MNHNS and CDR2 is SASEGT. This CDR3 has 13 residues. Between the trimmed V and J ends, which lost 5 bases and 2 bases, there was a span of 10 bases.

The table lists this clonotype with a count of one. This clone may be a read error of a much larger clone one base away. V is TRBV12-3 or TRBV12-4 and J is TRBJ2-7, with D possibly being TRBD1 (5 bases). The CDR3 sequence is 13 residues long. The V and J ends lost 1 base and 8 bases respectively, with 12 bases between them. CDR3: CASSLGGQSKQYF. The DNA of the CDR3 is TGTGCCAGCAGTTTAGGGGGCCAGAGCAAGCAGTACTTC.

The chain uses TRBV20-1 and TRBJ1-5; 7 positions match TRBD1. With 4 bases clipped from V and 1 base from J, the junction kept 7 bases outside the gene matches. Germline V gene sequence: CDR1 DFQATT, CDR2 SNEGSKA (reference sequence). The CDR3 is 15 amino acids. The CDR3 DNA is TGCAGTGCTAAAAGGGACAGATGGAGCAATCAGCCCCAGCATTTT. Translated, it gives CSAKRDRWSNQPQHF.

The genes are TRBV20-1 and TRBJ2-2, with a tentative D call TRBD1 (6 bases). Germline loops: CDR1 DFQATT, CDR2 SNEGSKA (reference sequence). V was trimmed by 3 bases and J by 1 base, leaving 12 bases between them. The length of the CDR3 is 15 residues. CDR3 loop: CSARADRKNTGELFF. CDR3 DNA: TGCAGTGCTAGGGCTGACAGGAAGAACACCGGGGAGCTGTTTTTT.

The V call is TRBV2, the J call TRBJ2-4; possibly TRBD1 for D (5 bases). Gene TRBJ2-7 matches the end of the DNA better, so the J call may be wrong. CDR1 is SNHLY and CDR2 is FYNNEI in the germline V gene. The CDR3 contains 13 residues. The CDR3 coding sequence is TGTGCCAGCAGTGAGATGGGGCTCTACGAGCAGTACTTC. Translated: CASSEMGLYEQYF.

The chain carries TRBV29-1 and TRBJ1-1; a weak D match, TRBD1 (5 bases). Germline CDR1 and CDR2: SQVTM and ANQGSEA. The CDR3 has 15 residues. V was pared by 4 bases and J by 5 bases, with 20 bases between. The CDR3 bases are TGCAGCGTTGCGGCTCTCTTGGGGCCGTATACTGAAGCTTTCTTT. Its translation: CSVAALLGPYTEAFF. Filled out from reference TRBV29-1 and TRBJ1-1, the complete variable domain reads SAVISQKPSRDICQRGTSLTIQCQVDSQVTMMFWYRQQPGQSLTLIATANQGSEATYESGFVIDKFPISRPNLTFSTLTVSNMSPEDSSIYLCSVAALLGPYTEAFFGQGTRLTVV.

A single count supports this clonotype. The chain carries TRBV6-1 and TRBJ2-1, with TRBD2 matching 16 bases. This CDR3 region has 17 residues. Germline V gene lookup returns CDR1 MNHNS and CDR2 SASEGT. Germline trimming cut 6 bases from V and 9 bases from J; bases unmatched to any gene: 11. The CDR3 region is CASSRGTSGRGFTEQFF. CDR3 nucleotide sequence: TGTGCCAGCAGCCGCGGGACTAGCGGGAGGGGGTTCACTGAGCAGTTCTTC.

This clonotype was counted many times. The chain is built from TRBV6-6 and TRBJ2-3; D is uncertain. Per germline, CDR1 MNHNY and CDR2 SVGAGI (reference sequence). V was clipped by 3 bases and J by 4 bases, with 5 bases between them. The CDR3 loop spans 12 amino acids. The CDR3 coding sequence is TGTGCCAGCAGTTATGGGCCAGATACGCAGTATTTT. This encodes CASSYGPDTQYF.

The CDR3 DNA follows: TGCAGCGTTGGGAGGCTTTCCTACGAGCAGTACTTC. Residues: CSVGRLSYEQYF. V and J are TRBV29-1 and TRBJ2-7; D possibly corresponds to TRBD2 (5 bases). Between the trimmed V and J ends, which lost 4 bases and 1 base, there was a span of 8 bases. The CDR3 has 12 residues. Germline V lookup: CDR1 SQVTM, CDR2 ANQGSEA.

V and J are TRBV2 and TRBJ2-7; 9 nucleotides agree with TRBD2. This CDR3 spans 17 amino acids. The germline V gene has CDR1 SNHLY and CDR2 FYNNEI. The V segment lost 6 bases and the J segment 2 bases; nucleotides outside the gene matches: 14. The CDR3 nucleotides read TGTGCCAGCAGCTCCGTTTCCCGACTAGCGGTAACCTACGAGCAGTACTTC. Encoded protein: CASSSVSRLAVTYEQYF.

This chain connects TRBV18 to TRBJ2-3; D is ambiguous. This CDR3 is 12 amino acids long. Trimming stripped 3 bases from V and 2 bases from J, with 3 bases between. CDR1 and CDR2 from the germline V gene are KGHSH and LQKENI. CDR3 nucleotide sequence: TGTGCCAGCTCACCGATCACAGATACGCAGTATTTT. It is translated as CASSPITDTQYF. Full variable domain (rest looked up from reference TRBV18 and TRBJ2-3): NAGVMQNPRHLVRRRGQEARLRCSPMKGHSHVYWYRQLPEEGLKFMVYLQKENIIDESGMPKERFSAEFPKEGPSILRIQQVVRGDSAAYFCASSPITDTQYFGPGTRLTVL.

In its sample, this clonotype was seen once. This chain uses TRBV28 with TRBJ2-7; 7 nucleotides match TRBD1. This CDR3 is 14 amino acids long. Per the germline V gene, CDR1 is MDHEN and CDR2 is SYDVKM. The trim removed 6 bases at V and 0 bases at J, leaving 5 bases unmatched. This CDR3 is CASRGDRSSYEQYF. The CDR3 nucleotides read TGTGCCAGCAGAGGGGACAGAAGCTCCTACGAGCAGTACTTC.

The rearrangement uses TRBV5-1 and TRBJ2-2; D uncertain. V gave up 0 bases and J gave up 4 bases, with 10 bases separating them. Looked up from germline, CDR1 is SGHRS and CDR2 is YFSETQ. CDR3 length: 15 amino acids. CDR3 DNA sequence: TGCGCCAGCAGCTTGGTGGCAGTCGGCACCGGGGAGCTGTTTTTT. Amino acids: CASSLVAVGTGELFF.

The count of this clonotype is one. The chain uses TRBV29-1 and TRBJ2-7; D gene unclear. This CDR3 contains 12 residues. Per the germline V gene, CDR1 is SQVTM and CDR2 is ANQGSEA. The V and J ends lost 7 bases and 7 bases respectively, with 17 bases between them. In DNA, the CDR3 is TGCAGCGGGGGTGGGTTGTACAATGAGCAGTACTTC. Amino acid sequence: CSGGGLYNEQYF.

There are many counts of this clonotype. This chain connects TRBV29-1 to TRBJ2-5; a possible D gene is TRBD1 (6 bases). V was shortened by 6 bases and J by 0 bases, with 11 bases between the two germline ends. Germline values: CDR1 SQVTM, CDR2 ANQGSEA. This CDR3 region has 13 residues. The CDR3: CSVRGRYQETQYF. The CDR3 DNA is TGCAGCGTCAGGGGCCGGTACCAAGAGACCCAGTACTTC.

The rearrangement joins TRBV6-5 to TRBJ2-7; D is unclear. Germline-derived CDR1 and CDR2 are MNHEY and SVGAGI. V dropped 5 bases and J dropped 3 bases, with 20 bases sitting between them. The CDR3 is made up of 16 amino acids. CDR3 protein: CASSPQALSSIYEQYF. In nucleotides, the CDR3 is TGTGCCAGCAGTCCCCAGGCGCTATCCAGCATCTACGAGCAGTACTTC.

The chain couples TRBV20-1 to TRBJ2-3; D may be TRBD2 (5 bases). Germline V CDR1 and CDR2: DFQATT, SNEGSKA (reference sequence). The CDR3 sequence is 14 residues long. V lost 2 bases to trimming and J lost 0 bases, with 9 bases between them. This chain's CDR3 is CSARFGGSTDTQYF. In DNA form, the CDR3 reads TGCAGTGCTAGATTTGGCGGGAGCACAGATACGCAGTATTTT.

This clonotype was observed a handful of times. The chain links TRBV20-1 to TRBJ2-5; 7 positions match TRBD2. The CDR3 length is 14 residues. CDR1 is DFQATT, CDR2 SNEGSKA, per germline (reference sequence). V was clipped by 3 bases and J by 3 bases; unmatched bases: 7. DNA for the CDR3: TGCAGTGCTAGCCTGGCGGGGGTGGAAGAGACCCAGTACTTC. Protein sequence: CSASLAGVEETQYF.

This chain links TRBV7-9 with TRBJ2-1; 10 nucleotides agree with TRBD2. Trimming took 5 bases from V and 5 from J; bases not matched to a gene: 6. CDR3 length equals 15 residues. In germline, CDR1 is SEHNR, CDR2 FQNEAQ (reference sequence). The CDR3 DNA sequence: TGTGCCAGCAGCGTGCGGACTAGCGGAAACAATGAGCAGTTCTTC. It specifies CASSVRTSGNNEQFF. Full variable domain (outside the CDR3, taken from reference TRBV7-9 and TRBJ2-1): DTGVSQNPRHKITKRGQNVTFRCDPISEHNRLYWYRQTLGQGPEFLTYFQNEAQLEKSRLLSDRFSAERPKGSFSTLEIQRTEQGDSAMYLCASSVRTSGNNEQFFGPGTRLTVL.

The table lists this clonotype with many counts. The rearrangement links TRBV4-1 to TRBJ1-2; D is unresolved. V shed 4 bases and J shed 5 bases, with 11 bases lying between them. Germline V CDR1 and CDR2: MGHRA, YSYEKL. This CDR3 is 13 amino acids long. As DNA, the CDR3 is TGCGCCAGCAGCCGCCGTGGAGCTTATGGCTACACCTTC. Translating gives CASSRRGAYGYTF.

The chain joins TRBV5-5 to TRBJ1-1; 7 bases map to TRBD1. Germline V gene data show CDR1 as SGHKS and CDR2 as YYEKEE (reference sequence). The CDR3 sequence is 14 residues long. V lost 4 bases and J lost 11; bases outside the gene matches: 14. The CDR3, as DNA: TGTGCCAGCAGCCGAGGGACAGCTGCCGCCGGGGCTTTCTTT. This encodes CASSRGTAAAGAFF. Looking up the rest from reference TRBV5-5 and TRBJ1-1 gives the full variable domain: DAGVTQSPTHLIKTRGQQVTLRCSPISGHKSVSWYQQVLGQGPQFIFQYYEKEERGRGNFPDRFSARQFPNYSSELNVNALLLGDSALYLCASSRGTAAAGAFFGQGTRLTVV.

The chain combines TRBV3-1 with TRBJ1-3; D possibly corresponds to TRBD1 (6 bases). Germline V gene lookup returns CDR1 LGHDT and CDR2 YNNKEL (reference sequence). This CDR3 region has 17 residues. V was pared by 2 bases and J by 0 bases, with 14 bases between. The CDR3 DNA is TGTGCCAGCAGCCAAAGACCCTTCAGGGGCTCTGGAAACACCATATATTTT. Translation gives CASSQRPFRGSGNTIYF.

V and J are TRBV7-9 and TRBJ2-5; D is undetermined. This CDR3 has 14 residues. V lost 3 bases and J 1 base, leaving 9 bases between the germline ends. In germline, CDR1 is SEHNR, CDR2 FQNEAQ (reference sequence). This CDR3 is CASSFQTLQETQYF. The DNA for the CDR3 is TGTGCCAGCAGCTTCCAGACACTCCAAGAGACCCAGTACTTC.

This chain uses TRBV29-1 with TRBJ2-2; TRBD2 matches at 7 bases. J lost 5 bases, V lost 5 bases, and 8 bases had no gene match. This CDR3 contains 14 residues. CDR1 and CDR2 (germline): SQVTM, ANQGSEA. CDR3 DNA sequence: TGCAGCGTTTCCTGGGGGGGGAAGACCGGGGAGCTGTTTTTT. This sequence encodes CSVSWGGKTGELFF.

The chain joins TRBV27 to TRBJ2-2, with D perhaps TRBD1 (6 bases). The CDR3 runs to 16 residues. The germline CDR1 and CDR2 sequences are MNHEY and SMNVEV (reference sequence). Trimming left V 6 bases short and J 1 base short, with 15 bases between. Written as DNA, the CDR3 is TGTGCCAGCAGCCACGGACAGAAATTGAACACCGGGGAGCTGTTTTTT. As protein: CASSHGQKLNTGELFF.

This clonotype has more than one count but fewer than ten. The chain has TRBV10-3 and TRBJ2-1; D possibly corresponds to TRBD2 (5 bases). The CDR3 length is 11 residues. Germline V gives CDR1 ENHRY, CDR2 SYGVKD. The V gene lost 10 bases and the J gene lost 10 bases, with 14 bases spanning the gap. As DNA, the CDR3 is TGTGCCACCAAAGAGGGAATCGAGCAGTTCTTC. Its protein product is CATKEGIEQFF.